The entry that follows covers one TCR beta chain sequence. The source of the sample is a study of blood T cell repertoires in COVID-19. Assay used: immunoSEQ multiplex PCR; TCRdb lists only in-frame clones, some missing. Altogether over 200,000 clones are present, about 85% being singletons, with the ten largest covering about 4.1%. The specimen was peripheral blood. The clonotype comes from a man in his sixties who had recovered from COVID-19.

CDR3 sequence reads: CASSFRITALNYGYTF. The CDR3 bases are TGTGCCAGCAGCTTTAGGATTACAGCCCTTAACTATGGCTACACCTTC. V gene TRBV5-6 combines with J gene TRBJ1-2; the D is unclear. This CDR3 has 16 amino acids. Trimming stripped 2 bases from V and 1 base from J, with 15 bases between. The germline CDR1 and CDR2 sequences are SGHDT and YYEEEE.